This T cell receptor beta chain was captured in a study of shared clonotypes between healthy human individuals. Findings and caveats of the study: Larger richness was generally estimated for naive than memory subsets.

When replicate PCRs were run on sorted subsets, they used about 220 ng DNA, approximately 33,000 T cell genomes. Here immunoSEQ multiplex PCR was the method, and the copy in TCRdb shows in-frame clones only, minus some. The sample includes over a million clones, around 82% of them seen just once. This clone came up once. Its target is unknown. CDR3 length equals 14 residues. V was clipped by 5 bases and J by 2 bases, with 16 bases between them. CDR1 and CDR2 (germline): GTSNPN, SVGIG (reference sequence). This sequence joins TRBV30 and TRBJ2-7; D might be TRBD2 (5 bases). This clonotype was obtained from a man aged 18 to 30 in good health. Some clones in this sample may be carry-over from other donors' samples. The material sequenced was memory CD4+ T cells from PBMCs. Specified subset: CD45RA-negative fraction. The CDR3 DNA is TGTGCCTGGTCAAGCGGCCAGGTTACCTACGAGCAGTACTTC. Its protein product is CAWSSGQVTYEQYF.